This T cell receptor beta chain was observed in a study of cytomegalovirus exposure and HLA in healthy donors. Overall study results and limits: Among the sequence variants, a highly shared cluster was likely an artifact of sequencing.

With regard to this clone: What it binds is unknown.

In the PCR, 60 Vbeta and 13 Jbeta primers were used. The method was immunoSEQ multiplex PCR; TCRdb's version includes in-frame clones alone and lacks a portion of them. The data hold roughly 140,000 clones, with around 79% observed a single time. The CDR3 has 16 residues. The V gene end was trimmed by 4 bases and the J gene end by 4 bases; junction bases not matched to a gene: 12. Germline loops: CDR1 MRHNA, CDR2 SNTAGT. Input material: PBMCs. This chain joins TRBV6-4 and TRBJ1-2, with 7 nucleotides matching TRBD1. The receptor's source is a woman in her 40s in good health and CMV-seropositive. CDR3 nucleotides: TGTGCCAGCAGTGCCTCCGACAGGGCCCCTTTCTATGGCTACACCTTC. Encoded protein: CASSASDRAPFYGYTF.